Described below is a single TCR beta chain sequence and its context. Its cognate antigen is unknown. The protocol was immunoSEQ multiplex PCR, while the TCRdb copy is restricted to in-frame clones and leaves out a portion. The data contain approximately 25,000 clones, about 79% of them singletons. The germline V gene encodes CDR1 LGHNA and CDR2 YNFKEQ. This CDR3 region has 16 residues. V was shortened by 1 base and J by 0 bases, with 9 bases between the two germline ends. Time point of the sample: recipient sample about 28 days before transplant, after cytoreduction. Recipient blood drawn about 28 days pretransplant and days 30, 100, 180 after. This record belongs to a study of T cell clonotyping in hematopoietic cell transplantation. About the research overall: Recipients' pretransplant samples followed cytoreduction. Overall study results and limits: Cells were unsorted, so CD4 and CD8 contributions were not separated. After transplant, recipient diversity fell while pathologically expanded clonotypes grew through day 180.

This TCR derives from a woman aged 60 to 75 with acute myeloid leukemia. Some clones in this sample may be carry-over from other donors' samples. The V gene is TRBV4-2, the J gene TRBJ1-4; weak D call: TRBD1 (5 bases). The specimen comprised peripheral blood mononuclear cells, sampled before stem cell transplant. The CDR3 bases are TGTGCCAGCAGCCAAGGGGAGACAGCAACTAATGAAAAACTGTTTTTT. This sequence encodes CASSQGETATNEKLFF.